This T cell receptor beta chain is from a study of blood T cells in healthy people across ages. Donors were healthy Caucasian individuals from Russia aged roughly 6 to 90. Through a sample-barcoded 5' primer and a J-beta primer mix, a second PCR was run for about 7 to 12 cycles. TCRdb re-derived calls from the 5' RACE reads in MiXCR, one entry per CDR3 protein. The data contain about 1.7 million distinct CDR3 sequences, about 28% of them seen just once; the ten biggest clones take up roughly 8%. Germline CDR1 reads SGHDT; CDR2 reads YYEEEE. V lost 3 bases and J 0 bases, leaving 10 bases between the germline ends. The CDR3 has 15 residues.

Material: blood. The chain couples TRBV5-6 to TRBJ2-1; D call uncertain. This sequence was found in a woman under 40 in good health. DNA of the CDR3: TGTGCCAGCAGCTATTATTTCAGCTCCTACAATGAGCAGTTCTTC. It yields the protein CASSYYFSSYNEQFF.